Listed here are 9 T cell receptor beta chains from one sample, sequenced in a study of cytomegalovirus exposure and HLA in healthy donors (dated by TCRdb to about 2017). The library came from the immunoSEQ multiplex PCR assay. For the multiplex PCR, a mixture combining 60 forward primers for TCR Vbeta segments and 13 reverse primers for TCR Jbeta segments was used. Held by TCRdb, this immuneACCESS table contains in-frame sequences only and omits some clones. Under half of the omission traces to an unresolved V gene where checked; the cause of the rest is unknown. Recorded for this sample are roughly 120,000 clones; 73% of them occurred a single time. Around 4.8% of the sample lies in the top ten. The sequenced sample was PBMCs. Receptors were obtained from a man aged 60 to 69 in good health and CMV-seropositive.

V usage is TRBV28 and J usage is TRBJ1-4; the match to TRBD1 covers 7 bases. Germline lookup yields CDR1 MDHEN and CDR2 SYDVKM. Trimming took 6 bases from V and 0 from J; bases not matched to a gene: 4. The CDR3 covers 15 residues. The chain's CDR3 is CASSTTGATNEKLFF. The CDR3 nucleotides are TGTGCCAGCAGCACCACAGGGGCAACTAATGAAAAACTGTTTTTT. Full variable domain (rest looked up from reference TRBV28 and TRBJ1-4): DVKVTQSSRYLVKRTGEKVFLECVQDMDHENMFWYRQDPGLGLRLIYFSYDVKMKEKGDIPEGYSVSREKKERFSLILESASTNQTSMYLCASSTTGATNEKLFFGSGTQLSVL.

The chain has TRBV2 and TRBJ1-6; TRBD1 is a possible D gene (5 bases). Germline loops: CDR1 SNHLY, CDR2 FYNNEI. Trimming removed 10 bases from V and 10 bases from J, with 11 bases in between. This CDR3 is 11 amino acids long. The CDR3 DNA follows: TGTGCCACAACGGAGGGGTCACCCCTCCACTTT. It encodes CATTEGSPLHF. Filled out from reference TRBV2 and TRBJ1-6, the complete variable domain reads EPEVTQTPSHQVTQMGQEVILRCVPISNHLYFYWYRQILGQKVEFLVSFYNNEISEKSEIFDDQFSVERPDGSNFTLKIRSTKLEDSAMYFCATTEGSPLHFGNGTRLTVT.

CDR3 loop: CASSPRGKNNQPQHF. The CDR3 DNA is TGTGCCAGCTCTCCCAGGGGGAAGAACAATCAGCCCCAGCATTTT. V gene TRBV6-5 combines with J gene TRBJ1-5; TRBD1 matches 7 bases. J was trimmed by 3 bases and V by 8 bases; bases with no gene match: 10. Germline-derived CDR1 and CDR2 are MNHEY and SVGAGI. The CDR3 sequence is 15 residues long.

The chain employs TRBV10-2 and TRBJ2-5; 13 bases line up with TRBD2. The germline V gene has CDR1 WSHSY and CDR2 SAAADI. With V trimmed by 6 bases and J by 3 bases, 1 base remained unmatched. The CDR3 runs to 14 residues. CDR3 loop: CASRGLAGEETQYF. CDR3 in DNA: TGCGCCAGCAGAGGACTAGCGGGGGAAGAGACCCAGTACTTC.

The chain has TRBV5-1 and TRBJ2-5; 7 nucleotides agree with TRBD1. Germline-derived CDR1 and CDR2 are SGHRS and YFSETQ. The J segment lost 1 base and the V segment lost 4 bases, leaving 4 bases of the junction unmatched. The CDR3 length is 14 residues. The DNA for the CDR3 is TGCGCCAGCAGCACCGCAGGGGGCCAAGAGACCCAGTACTTC. Translated: CASSTAGGQETQYF.

The chain uses TRBV5-6 and TRBJ2-1, with TRBD1 as a possible D gene (5 bases). V dropped 3 bases and J dropped 6 bases, with 7 bases sitting between them. Germline V gives CDR1 SGHDT, CDR2 YYEEEE. The CDR3 loop spans 12 amino acids. CDR3 residues: CASSSTVNEQFF. The CDR3 coding sequence is TGTGCCAGCAGCTCGACAGTCAATGAGCAGTTCTTC. The full variable domain, rest sourced from reference TRBV5-6 and TRBJ2-1, is DAGVTQSPTHLIKTRGQQVTLRCSPKSGHDTVSWYQQALGQGPQFIFQYYEEEERQRGNFPDRFSGHQFPNYSSELNVNALLLGDSALYLCASSSTVNEQFFGPGTRLTVL.

This rearrangement joins TRBV11-2 to TRBJ1-2, with TRBD1 matching over 7 bases. The CDR3 is 13 residues long. CDR1 SGHAT and CDR2 FQNNGV come from the germline V gene. Trimming at V came to 3 bases and at J to 5 bases, leaving 3 bases not matched to a gene. The CDR3 reads CASSFDREYGYTF. DNA of the CDR3: TGTGCCAGCAGCTTCGACAGGGAATATGGCTACACCTTC.

This clone was detected once. The chain joins TRBV6-5 to TRBJ2-4, with 10 bases matching TRBD2. The CDR3 loop spans 14 amino acids. Germline V CDR1 and CDR2: MNHEY, SVGAGI. The trim removed 6 bases at V and 3 bases at J, leaving 2 bases unmatched. CDR3 loop: CASRPSGGKNIQYF. For the CDR3, the DNA is TGTGCCAGCAGACCTAGCGGGGGCAAAAACATTCAGTACTTC.

The chain couples TRBV5-1 to TRBJ2-2; 8 nucleotides line up with TRBD1. Per the germline V gene, CDR1 is SGHRS and CDR2 is YFSETQ. Trimming took 5 bases from V and 6 from J; bases not matched to a gene: 6. The CDR3 contains 14 residues. The CDR3 coding sequence is TGCGCCAGCAGAGCAGGACAGGGTGCCGGGGAGCTGTTTTTT. Its translation is CASRAGQGAGELFF.